This TCR beta chain stems from a study of glioma-infiltrating T cells after dendritic cell vaccination. The overall study: Monocyte-derived dendritic cells, cultured 7 to 8 days with IL-4 and GM-CSF, were pulsed with autologous tumor lysate.

This CDR3 has 15 residues. Per the germline V gene, CDR1 is GTSNPN and CDR2 is SVGIG (reference sequence). V was shortened by 1 base and J by 2 bases, with 14 bases between the two germline ends. Time point reported: after dendritic cell vaccination, including at tumor progression/relapse. Isocitrate dehydrogenase mutation was absent in all glioblastoma patients. Before vaccination, two weeks after the third vaccination, and at progression, PBMC were collected. Study-level findings and limits: Patients with more pretreatment TILs had longer time to progression and survival.

Profiled with immunoSEQ multiplex PCR; TCRdb holds only in-frame clones, not every one. The data contain 90,000 to 95,000 clones, roughly four fifths of them singletons. This clone was recorded only once. Its specificity is not known. The sequencing used blood, collected after dendritic cell vaccination. The clonotype comes from a human donor with glioblastoma. The V and J genes are TRBV30 and TRBJ1-2; no clear D. Here the CDR3 DNA reads TGTGCCTGGAGTGAATCCCGCAGGCGCAACTATGGCTACACCTTC. It is translated as CAWSESRRRNYGYTF.